The rows below give T cell receptor beta chains drawn from one sample of a study of blood T cell repertoires in COVID-19. The table came from immunoSEQ multiplex PCR; TCRdb's copy has only in-frame clones and leaves some out. The sample lists approximately 180,000 clones, 80% to 90% seen once, with roughly 3% in the top ten. Source material: peripheral blood. These receptors were obtained from a man between 60 and 75 years old with acute or convalescent COVID-19. Each CDR3 is given without its conserved first and last residue. The order of the fields is V gene, clone size, D gene, CDR3 length, CDR3 protein. D genes are given only for firm matches. The size of a clone is reported for some rows only, either as once, few or many, or as a class for expanded clones.

>TRBV28|-|TRBD1|14
ASSWVRGTGNSPLH
>TRBV6-5|-|-|12
ASSYAGGSYGYT
>TRBV29-1|-|TRBD1|10
SVASGGYEQY
>TRBV14|-|TRBD1|13
ASSHHETGWNGYT
>TRBV5-1|-|TRBD2|12
ASSPGGNTGELF
>TRBV4-1|-|-|12
ASSQVYSSYEQY
>TRBV19|-|TRBD2|15
ASSTTRAGTSDNEQF
>TRBV9|-|-|13
ASNQGGSGANVLT
>TRBV15|-|TRBD2|16
ATSRDLGLAGEAGELF
>TRBV25-1|-|TRBD2|15
ASSEFPGLAATGELF
>TRBV5-8|-|-|13
ASSFTRGNTGELF
>TRBV18|-|-|11
ASSPGHGWEQY
>TRBV6-5|-|-|11
ASRQVANYGYT
>TRBV4-3|-|-|12
ASSQDFGGGELF
>TRBV6-2/TRBV6-3|-|TRBD1|13
ASSATGTDNQPQH
>TRBV28|once|TRBD2|11
GEGLADQETQY
>TRBV10-3|-|-|10
AISDKRNEQY
>TRBV19|-|TRBD1|11
ASMRDRYNEQF
>TRBV27|-|TRBD1|14
ASSLLMGQGTGELF
>TRBV19|-|-|12
ASKRAMRDTEAF
>TRBV7-2|-|-|15
ASSKDRRSSGANVLT
>TRBV19|-|TRBD2|16
ASSIRTSGVPGANVLT
>TRBV27|-|TRBD2|14
ASSFIGTSGNNEQF
>TRBV19|-|TRBD1|12
ASKGQYSNQPQH
>TRBV6-2/TRBV6-3|-|-|14
ASSYSARLMNTEAF
>TRBV5-6|-|TRBD1|11
ASSFEGAIGYT
>TRBV7-3|many|TRBD2|12
ASSTSGNSYEQY
>TRBV9|-|-|13
ASSVGGISTDTQY
>TRBV19|-|TRBD2|16
ASKPWSSGIPNTGELF
>TRBV12-3/TRBV12-4|-|-|11
ASSLGGQEKLF
>TRBV5-5|-|-|14
ASSLVASLIYNEQF
>TRBV9|-|TRBD2|12
ASSVSAGAHEQY
>TRBV25-1|-|TRBD1|13
ASSESGTGLRGYT
>TRBV5-1|-|-|16
ASSSLEQVSSGANVLT
>TRBV7-3|-|-|13
ASSFQGIPTDTQY
>TRBV2|-|-|13
ASSLDQGFSGKLF
>TRBV3-1/TRBV3-2|-|-|15
ASSNPAGDSGRETQY
>TRBV27|few|TRBD2|15
ASSTQGTGGWTGELF
>TRBV7-9|-|-|11
ASSPPTNTEAF
>TRBV19|-|TRBD2|16
ASTVSSPRLAVHNEQF
>TRBV6-2/TRBV6-3|-|-|13
ASSAGEGTAYEQY
>TRBV7-3|-|TRBD1|15
ASSSTTQGPHTGELF
>TRBV7-9|-|TRBD2|11
ASSLTGGYEQY
>TRBV7-2|-|TRBD1|14
ASSFSAGQGGNEQF